This is a list of T cell receptor beta chains from one sample in a study of T cell repertoires in cytomegalovirus infection. TCRdb passed the reads through MiXCR, listing each CDR3 protein once. This table holds about 570,000 distinct CDR3 sequences, 40% found once. Their antigens remain unidentified. The source material was cultured PBMCs, sampled from culture after CMV antigen stimulation. The receptors here all came from a human donor in good health (CMV status not recorded). Some clones in this sample may be carry-over from other donors' samples. The CDR3 runs from the conserved cysteine through the conserved F or W. Each record gives: J gene, CDR3 length, D gene, clone size, V gene, CDR3 protein, CDR3 DNA. The D gene is left open where the match is weak. Clone size, where shown, is once, few, many, or a class for clones that have expanded.

j_call: TRBJ2-1
cdr3_length: 19
d_call: TRBD2
clone_size: few
v_call: TRBV7-2
cdr3_aa: CASSHPGGFSGRVGNEQFF
cdr3_nt: TGTGCCAGCAGCCACCCCGGGGGCTTTAGCGGGAGGGTTGGCAATGAGCAGTTCTTC

j_call: TRBJ2-7
cdr3_length: 16
d_call: .
clone_size: .
v_call: TRBV12-5
cdr3_aa: CASGHRERSRIYEQYF
cdr3_nt: TGTGCTAGTGGTCACAGGGAACGCAGTCGCATCTACGAGCAGTACTTC

j_call: TRBJ2-7
cdr3_length: 14
d_call: TRBD1
clone_size: many
v_call: TRBV7-2
cdr3_aa: CASSLDRGGQWQYF
cdr3_nt: TGTGCCAGCAGCCTCGACAGGGGTGGTCAGTGGCAGTACTTC

j_call: TRBJ2-3
cdr3_length: 14
d_call: .
clone_size: .
v_call: TRBV7-8
cdr3_aa: CASSFMAAQDTQYF
cdr3_nt: TGTGCCAGCAGCTTTATGGCGGCGCAGGATACGCAGTATTTT

j_call: TRBJ1-1
cdr3_length: 12
d_call: .
clone_size: .
v_call: TRBV29-1
cdr3_aa: CSVRLKGGQAFF
cdr3_nt: TGCAGCGTTCGTCTCAAAGGGGGTCAGGCTTTCTTT

j_call: TRBJ2-1
cdr3_length: 19
d_call: .
clone_size: .
v_call: TRBV7-2
cdr3_aa: CASSFSDQGFVGSYNEQFF
cdr3_nt: TGTGCCAGCAGCTTTTCCGATCAGGGGTTCGTAGGGTCCTACAATGAGCAGTTCTTC

j_call: TRBJ2-3
cdr3_length: 17
d_call: TRBD1
clone_size: .
v_call: TRBV11-2
cdr3_aa: CASSSDRGPGLADTQYF
cdr3_nt: TGTGCCAGCAGCTCCGACAGGGGGCCGGGTTTAGCAGATACGCAGTATTTT

j_call: TRBJ2-3
cdr3_length: 16
d_call: TRBD2
clone_size: few
v_call: TRBV7-2
cdr3_aa: CASSFRGGGGSDTQYF
cdr3_nt: TGTGCCAGCAGCTTCCGTGGCGGGGGGGGATCGGATACGCAGTATTTT

j_call: TRBJ1-2
cdr3_length: 13
d_call: .
clone_size: .
v_call: TRBV10-3
cdr3_aa: CAINWGRDYGYTF
cdr3_nt: TGTGCCATCAACTGGGGCAGAGACTATGGCTACACCTTC

j_call: TRBJ2-1
cdr3_length: 14
d_call: TRBD2
clone_size: few
v_call: TRBV29-1
cdr3_aa: CSVYVSGKYNEQFF
cdr3_nt: TGCAGCGTTTATGTTAGCGGGAAGTACAATGAGCAGTTCTTC

j_call: TRBJ1-6
cdr3_length: 16
d_call: .
clone_size: .
v_call: TRBV12-3/TRBV12-4
cdr3_aa: CASSLFPEGQNSPLHF
cdr3_nt: TGTGCCAGCAGTTTATTCCCGGAAGGGCAAAATTCACCCCTCCACTTT

j_call: TRBJ1-2
cdr3_length: 16
d_call: .
clone_size: few
v_call: TRBV5-4
cdr3_aa: CASSLEAGPSVKGYTF
cdr3_nt: TGTGCCAGCAGCTTGGAGGCAGGCCCATCCGTAAAGGGCTACACCTTC

j_call: TRBJ2-3
cdr3_length: 15
d_call: TRBD1
clone_size: .
v_call: TRBV6-2/TRBV6-3
cdr3_aa: CASSVNRGHADTQYF
cdr3_nt: TGTGCCAGCAGTGTCAACAGGGGGCACGCAGATACGCAGTATTTT

j_call: TRBJ2-3
cdr3_length: 12
d_call: .
clone_size: many
v_call: TRBV20-1
cdr3_aa: CSCYPAGDTQYF
cdr3_nt: TGCAGTTGCTATCCGGCCGGAGATACGCAGTATTTT

j_call: TRBJ1-6
cdr3_length: 16
d_call: .
clone_size: .
v_call: TRBV6-1
cdr3_aa: CASSGPGGAYNSPLHF
cdr3_nt: TGTGCCAGCAGTGGTCCCGGGGGGGCCTATAATTCACCCCTCCACTTT

j_call: TRBJ2-1
cdr3_length: 13
d_call: .
clone_size: .
v_call: TRBV7-9
cdr3_aa: CASSLVDYNEQFF
cdr3_nt: TGTGCCAGCAGCTTAGTGGATTACAATGAGCAGTTCTTC

j_call: TRBJ1-4
cdr3_length: 14
d_call: .
clone_size: few
v_call: TRBV7-9
cdr3_aa: CASSSTNTGEKLFF
cdr3_nt: TGTGCCAGCAGCTCCACCAACACAGGGGAAAAACTGTTTTTT

j_call: TRBJ1-4
cdr3_length: 14
d_call: .
clone_size: few
v_call: TRBV6-8
cdr3_aa: CASSQGSTNEKLFF
cdr3_nt: TGTGCCAGCAGTCAGGGTTCAACTAATGAAAAACTGTTTTTT

j_call: TRBJ2-1
cdr3_length: 16
d_call: .
clone_size: .
v_call: TRBV3-1
cdr3_aa: CASSQDGRGYRNEQFF
cdr3_nt: TGTGCCAGCAGCCAAGATGGTAGGGGATACCGAAATGAGCAGTTCTTC

j_call: TRBJ1-2
cdr3_length: 15
d_call: TRBD1
clone_size: .
v_call: TRBV7-6
cdr3_aa: CASSLGRTGIYGYTF
cdr3_nt: TGTGCCAGCAGCTTAGGGAGGACAGGGATCTATGGCTACACCTTC

j_call: TRBJ2-7
cdr3_length: 17
d_call: .
clone_size: .
v_call: TRBV6-2/TRBV6-3
cdr3_aa: CASSSRGSRSFGYEQYF
cdr3_nt: TGTGCCAGCAGTTCACGGGGTTCTAGGTCCTTCGGCTACGAGCAGTACTTC

j_call: TRBJ2-7
cdr3_length: 15
d_call: .
clone_size: .
v_call: TRBV6-6
cdr3_aa: CASSYRRGGDYEQYF
cdr3_nt: TGTGCCAGCAGTTACCGCCGTGGCGGAGACTACGAGCAGTACTTC

j_call: TRBJ1-3
cdr3_length: 15
d_call: TRBD1
clone_size: once
v_call: TRBV2
cdr3_aa: CASSGTGGPGNTIYF
cdr3_nt: TGTGCCAGCAGCGGGACAGGGGGCCCTGGAAACACCATATATTTT

j_call: TRBJ2-7
cdr3_length: 16
d_call: .
clone_size: .
v_call: TRBV28
cdr3_aa: CASSLKPSESSYEQYF
cdr3_nt: TGTGCCAGCAGTTTAAAGCCGTCAGAGAGCTCCTACGAGCAGTACTTC

j_call: TRBJ1-2
cdr3_length: 14
d_call: .
clone_size: few
v_call: TRBV12-3/TRBV12-4
cdr3_aa: CASSLSGRSYGYTF
cdr3_nt: TGTGCCAGCAGTTTATCGGGACGAAGCTATGGCTACACCTTC

j_call: TRBJ1-1
cdr3_length: 11
d_call: .
clone_size: .
v_call: TRBV18
cdr3_aa: CASSDQSEAFF
cdr3_nt: TGTGCCAGCTCAGACCAGAGTGAAGCTTTCTTT

j_call: TRBJ1-4
cdr3_length: 14
d_call: .
clone_size: .
v_call: TRBV3-1
cdr3_aa: CASSQTATHEKLFF
cdr3_nt: TGTGCCAGCAGCCAGACGGCAACCCATGAAAAACTGTTTTTT

j_call: TRBJ1-5
cdr3_length: 13
d_call: .
clone_size: many
v_call: TRBV7-6
cdr3_aa: CASSLRVGQPQHF
cdr3_nt: TGTGCCAGCAGCTTAAGAGTGGGCCAGCCCCAGCATTTT

j_call: TRBJ1-6
cdr3_length: 15
d_call: .
clone_size: once
v_call: TRBV7-9
cdr3_aa: CASSLETGHRSPLHF
cdr3_nt: TGTGCCAGCAGCTTAGAGACAGGCCATCGTTCACCCCTCCACTTT

j_call: TRBJ1-6
cdr3_length: 10
d_call: .
clone_size: .
v_call: TRBV2
cdr3_aa: CASSLLSLHF
cdr3_nt: TGTGCCAGCAGTCTTCTCTCCCTCCACTTT

j_call: TRBJ2-7
cdr3_length: 13
d_call: TRBD2
clone_size: few
v_call: TRBV29-1
cdr3_aa: CSVGLANSYEQYF
cdr3_nt: TGCAGCGTTGGACTAGCGAACTCCTACGAGCAGTACTTC

j_call: TRBJ1-1
cdr3_length: 17
d_call: TRBD1
clone_size: few
v_call: TRBV4-1
cdr3_aa: CASSHRQGGISTTGAFF
cdr3_nt: TGCGCCAGCAGCCACCGACAGGGGGGAATATCTACGACGGGAGCTTTCTTT

j_call: TRBJ1-4
cdr3_length: 14
d_call: .
clone_size: .
v_call: TRBV4-1
cdr3_aa: CASSQNRDPSGLFF
cdr3_nt: TGCGCCAGCAGCCAAAACCGGGACCCCTCGGGACTGTTTTTT

j_call: TRBJ2-3
cdr3_length: 13
d_call: .
clone_size: few
v_call: TRBV7-6
cdr3_aa: CASSLAALGTQYF
cdr3_nt: TGTGCCAGCAGCTTAGCGGCCCTAGGCACGCAGTATTTT

j_call: TRBJ1-2
cdr3_length: 16
d_call: .
clone_size: few
v_call: TRBV3-1
cdr3_aa: CASSQEWGTPLYGYTF
cdr3_nt: TGTGCCAGCAGCCAAGAGTGGGGGACCCCTCTCTATGGCTACACCTTC

j_call: TRBJ2-7
cdr3_length: 17
d_call: .
clone_size: .
v_call: TRBV6-5
cdr3_aa: CASSYSMPAGEFYEQYF
cdr3_nt: TGTGCCAGCAGTTACTCGATGCCCGCAGGGGAGTTCTACGAGCAGTACTTC

j_call: TRBJ2-1
cdr3_length: 13
d_call: .
clone_size: .
v_call: TRBV6-2/TRBV6-3
cdr3_aa: CASSSQTDNEQFF
cdr3_nt: TGTGCCAGCAGTTCCCAGACAGACAATGAGCAGTTCTTC

j_call: TRBJ1-4
cdr3_length: 15
d_call: TRBD1
clone_size: .
v_call: TRBV7-2
cdr3_aa: CASSLNGQANEKLFF
cdr3_nt: TGTGCCAGCAGCCTAAACGGACAGGCTAATGAAAAACTGTTTTTT

j_call: TRBJ1-4
cdr3_length: 15
d_call: .
clone_size: .
v_call: TRBV3-1
cdr3_aa: CASSRASAGDEKLFF
cdr3_nt: TGTGCCAGCAGCCGGGCCTCCGCTGGTGATGAAAAACTGTTTTTT

j_call: TRBJ2-7
cdr3_length: 17
d_call: TRBD1
clone_size: few
v_call: TRBV4-3
cdr3_aa: CASSQDGGWDSLYEQYF
cdr3_nt: TGCGCCAGCAGCCAGGACGGCGGGTGGGACAGTTTATACGAGCAGTACTTC

j_call: TRBJ2-5
cdr3_length: 16
d_call: TRBD1
clone_size: few
v_call: TRBV6-1
cdr3_aa: CASSAGQEISQETQYF
cdr3_nt: TGTGCCAGCAGTGCCGGACAGGAGATAAGCCAAGAGACCCAGTACTTC

j_call: TRBJ2-1
cdr3_length: 14
d_call: .
clone_size: .
v_call: TRBV7-2
cdr3_aa: CASSPPPGGSEQFF
cdr3_nt: TGTGCCAGCAGCCCCCCCCCCGGTGGGAGTGAGCAGTTCTTC

j_call: TRBJ2-1
cdr3_length: 17
d_call: TRBD2
clone_size: .
v_call: TRBV10-3
cdr3_aa: CAISEPAGGNSYNEQFF
cdr3_nt: TGTGCCATCAGTGAGCCAGCGGGAGGAAACTCCTACAATGAGCAGTTCTTC

j_call: TRBJ1-2
cdr3_length: 14
d_call: .
clone_size: .
v_call: TRBV7-6
cdr3_aa: CASSFGDGNYGYTF
cdr3_nt: TGTGCCAGCAGCTTCGGGGACGGGAACTATGGCTACACCTTC

j_call: TRBJ1-6
cdr3_length: 14
d_call: .
clone_size: many
v_call: TRBV7-2
cdr3_aa: CASSFDWVGSPLHF
cdr3_nt: TGTGCCAGCAGCTTCGACTGGGTAGGATCACCCCTCCACTTT

j_call: TRBJ1-5
cdr3_length: 16
d_call: .
clone_size: .
v_call: TRBV27
cdr3_aa: CASSPGAGKGNQPQHF
cdr3_nt: TGTGCCAGCAGCCCCGGGGCAGGGAAAGGCAATCAGCCCCAGCATTTT

j_call: TRBJ1-1
cdr3_length: 11
d_call: .
clone_size: many
v_call: TRBV12-3/TRBV12-4
cdr3_aa: CASSRGTEAFF
cdr3_nt: TGTGCCAGCAGTAGAGGAACTGAAGCTTTCTTT

j_call: TRBJ1-1
cdr3_length: 12
d_call: .
clone_size: .
v_call: TRBV20-1
cdr3_aa: CSAIKQGSEAFF
cdr3_nt: TGCAGTGCAATCAAACAGGGTTCTGAAGCTTTCTTT

j_call: TRBJ1-2
cdr3_length: 14
d_call: TRBD1
clone_size: .
v_call: TRBV7-2
cdr3_aa: CASSPMDRIYGYTF
cdr3_nt: TGTGCCAGCAGTCCCATGGACAGGATCTATGGCTACACCTTC

j_call: TRBJ2-5
cdr3_length: 16
d_call: TRBD2
clone_size: .
v_call: TRBV2
cdr3_aa: CASSGRTSGGGETQYF
cdr3_nt: TGTGCCAGCAGTGGGAGAACTAGCGGGGGTGGTGAGACCCAGTACTTC

j_call: TRBJ2-5
cdr3_length: 15
d_call: .
clone_size: .
v_call: TRBV6-5
cdr3_aa: CASSYSPTGQETQYF
cdr3_nt: TGTGCCAGCAGTTACTCCCCGACAGGACAAGAGACCCAGTACTTC

j_call: TRBJ2-7
cdr3_length: 13
d_call: .
clone_size: .
v_call: TRBV2
cdr3_aa: CASTRDGAYEQYF
cdr3_nt: TGTGCCAGCACCCGGGACGGAGCCTACGAGCAGTACTTC

j_call: TRBJ2-5
cdr3_length: 17
d_call: .
clone_size: .
v_call: TRBV7-2
cdr3_aa: CASSARGFGTISETQYF
cdr3_nt: TGTGCCAGCAGCGCTAGGGGTTTCGGGACAATCTCGGAGACCCAGTACTTC

j_call: TRBJ2-7
cdr3_length: 14
d_call: .
clone_size: .
v_call: TRBV2
cdr3_aa: CASSAEAPSEEQYF
cdr3_nt: TGTGCCAGCAGCGCCGAGGCACCCTCTGAAGAGCAGTACTTC